This T cell receptor (beta chain) was retrieved from a study of T cells after yellow fever vaccination. As concerns this clonotype: Antigen unknown.

The study's findings and limits: Booster samples showed a return of most primary-vaccination clones (around 96% CD4, over 70% CD8).

Germline V gene lookup returns CDR1 DFQATT and CDR2 SNEGSKA (reference sequence). V shed 5 bases and J shed 0 bases, with 12 bases lying between them. This CDR3 region has 14 residues. Generation of TCR cDNA used 5'RACE template switching (which added a universal primer site and UMIs). TCRdb passed the 5' RACE reads through MiXCR, listing each CDR3 protein once. The sample lists about 220,000 distinct CDR3 sequences; more than 3% were seen once. The specimen was CD4+ T cells sorted from PBMCs, collected 10 days after the yellow fever booster vaccination. This clonotype originated in a man younger than 30 who received the YFV17D yellow fever vaccine. The rearrangement uses TRBV20-1 and TRBJ2-3; D call uncertain. CDR3 DNA: TGCAGTGCTTCCCCGACGTCTAGCACAGATACGCAGTATTTT. As protein: CSASPTSSTDTQYF.